Each of the 25 T cell receptor beta chains below was sequenced from the same sample in a study of graft-versus-host responses after intestinal transplantation. Repertoires were generated with immunoSEQ multiplex PCR, while TCRdb's copy carries only in-frame clones and drops some. The data show tens of thousands of clones, about 95% seen once. Sequenced material: PBMCs, taken 16 days after intestinal transplant. The receptors derive from a human patient who received an intestinal transplant, so some T cells may come from the graft donor.

The chain carries TRBV27 and TRBJ2-2; the D is unclear. The CDR3 covers 13 residues. V was pared by 7 bases and J by 1 base, with 7 bases between. CDR1 is MNHEY and CDR2 is SMNVEV in the germline V gene (reference sequence). The CDR3 loop reads CASTAVNTGELFF. As DNA, the CDR3 is TGTGCCAGCACGGCAGTGAACACCGGGGAGCTGTTTTTT.

The chain links TRBV28 to TRBJ2-3; 7 positions agree with TRBD2. The CDR3 length is 14 residues. Germline CDR1 and CDR2: MDHEN and SYDVKM. The J segment lost 2 bases and the V segment lost 3 bases, leaving 2 bases of the junction unmatched. In DNA, the CDR3 is TGTGCCAGCAGTTTGAGCGGGAACACAGATACGCAGTATTTT. Translated: CASSLSGNTDTQYF.

The J gene is TRBJ1-4, the V gene TRBV6-6, with D uncertain. The V gene's germline CDR1 is MNHNY and CDR2 SVGAGI (reference sequence). The CDR3 runs 13 residues. With 4 bases removed from V and 8 bases from J, the gap between germline ends came to 11 bases. In DNA, the CDR3 is TGTGCCAGCAGTTCCCTGGCGGGGGAAAAACTGTTTTTT. Its protein product is CASSSLAGEKLFF.

J is TRBJ2-7 and V is TRBV7-6; no clear D. Trimming took 1 base from V and 5 from J, leaving 6 bases between them. Germline V gene data show CDR1 as SGHVS and CDR2 as FNYEAQ. The CDR3 loop spans 12 amino acids. CDR3 amino acids: CASSLVGNEQYF. The CDR3 nucleotides are TGTGCCAGCAGCTTAGTAGGGAACGAGCAGTACTTC.

This clone was seen once. J is TRBJ2-5 and V is TRBV9; a weak D match, TRBD1 (5 bases). The V end lost 0 bases, the J end lost 11 bases, and 20 bases lay between the germline ends. The CDR3 contains 15 residues. Germline V gives CDR1 SGDLS, CDR2 YYNGEE. CDR3: CASSVEGQGGLEQYF. In DNA, the CDR3 is TGTGCCAGCAGCGTAGAAGGGCAGGGTGGCCTGGAGCAGTACTTC.

V is TRBV7-8 and J is TRBJ2-7; D tentatively fits TRBD1 or TRBD2 (5 bases each). CDR1 is SGHVS and CDR2 is FQNEAQ in the germline V gene. This CDR3 spans 12 amino acids. V was pared by 7 bases and J by 4 bases, with 11 bases between. CDR3 amino acids: CASTGGDYEQYF. The CDR3 DNA sequence: TGTGCCAGCACTGGGGGAGATTACGAGCAGTACTTC.

This chain connects TRBV6-5 to TRBJ2-2; D perhaps matches TRBD2 (5 bases). The V and J ends lost 10 bases and 7 bases respectively, with 13 bases between them. The germline CDR1 and CDR2 sequences are MNHEY and SVGAGI. This CDR3 has 12 residues. The CDR3 coding sequence is TGTGCCACAGAGCGGTCGGACGGGGAGCTGTTTTTT. It codes for CATERSDGELFF.

This rearrangement joins TRBV7-3 to TRBJ2-2; 9 bases are shared with TRBD1. The CDR3 extends over 16 amino acids. V shed 5 bases and J 4 bases; nucleotides not matched to a gene: 8. Per the germline V gene, CDR1 is SGHTA and CDR2 is FQGTGA. The CDR3 region has the DNA TGTGCCAGCAGCCTGGGGACAGGGATGGGCACCGGGGAGCTGTTTTTT. It yields the protein CASSLGTGMGTGELFF.

This sequence joins TRBV6-1 and TRBJ2-7; D gene unclear. Germline V gene sequence: CDR1 MNHNS, CDR2 SASEGT. The CDR3 loop spans 13 amino acids. Between the trimmed V and J ends, which lost 8 bases and 0 bases, there was a span of 11 bases. The CDR3 sequence is CASGLLTSYEQYF. Here the CDR3 DNA reads TGTGCCAGCGGCCTCTTAACCTCCTACGAGCAGTACTTC.

The V gene is TRBV5-1, the J gene TRBJ1-1; 7 bases agree with TRBD1. CDR1 and CDR2 (germline): SGHRS, YFSETQ. J lost 2 bases, V lost 4 bases, and 8 bases had no gene match. The CDR3 is made up of 15 amino acids. CDR3 sequence: CASSLNRGGNTEAFF. The CDR3 DNA follows: TGCGCCAGCAGCCTAAACAGGGGAGGCAACACTGAAGCTTTCTTT.

This clone was detected only a few times. V gene TRBV28 combines with J gene TRBJ1-1; D gene uncertain. The CDR3 extends over 13 amino acids. The germline V gene encodes CDR1 MDHEN and CDR2 SYDVKM. The V end was cut by 2 bases, the J end by 0 bases, with 4 bases between. The DNA for the CDR3 is TGTGCCAGCAGTTTACAGATGAACACTGAAGCTTTCTTT. Its protein product is CASSLQMNTEAFF.

The chain links TRBV9 to TRBJ2-7; 8 bases line up with TRBD1. V trimming: 4 bases; J trimming: 2 bases; junction bases outside the gene matches: 5. Germline V lookup: CDR1 SGDLS, CDR2 YYNGEE. The CDR3 is made up of 14 amino acids. The CDR3 loop is CASSLRTGPYEQYF. The CDR3 nucleotides are TGTGCCAGCAGCCTCCGGACAGGGCCCTACGAGCAGTACTTC. Full variable domain (missing parts from reference TRBV9 and TRBJ2-7): DSGVTQTPKHLITATGQRVTLRCSPRSGDLSVYWYQQSLDQGLQFLIQYYNGEERAKGNILERFSAQQFPDLHSELNLSSLELGDSALYFCASSLRTGPYEQYFGPGTRLTVT.

The rearrangement links TRBV7-9 to TRBJ2-1, with 8 bases lining up with TRBD2. Looked up from germline, CDR1 is SEHNR and CDR2 is FQNEAQ (reference sequence). The CDR3 length is 14 residues. Trimming took 1 base from V and 6 from J; bases not matched to a gene: 2. CDR3 sequence reads: CASSLDLAGNEQFF. The DNA of the CDR3 is TGTGCCAGCAGCTTAGATCTAGCGGGCAATGAGCAGTTCTTC.

This clone occurred a few times. The V gene is TRBV7-9, the J gene TRBJ1-2; 7 bases align to TRBD1. The V gene end was trimmed by 3 bases and the J gene end by 5 bases; junction bases not matched to a gene: 18. The CDR3 has 18 residues. The V gene's germline CDR1 is SEHNR and CDR2 FQNEAQ (reference sequence). The CDR3 loop is CASSFWPAERGRGYGYTF. As DNA, the CDR3 is TGTGCCAGCAGCTTCTGGCCAGCGGAGAGGGGGCGAGGATATGGCTACACCTTC.

The chain joins TRBV9 to TRBJ2-2; 10 bases line up with TRBD2. Trimming at V came to 3 bases and at J to 4 bases, leaving 3 bases not matched to a gene. The germline gives CDR1 SGDLS, CDR2 YYNGEE. The CDR3 is 15 amino acids. CDR3 nucleotide sequence: TGTGCCAGCAGCGCCGGGACTAGCGCCACCGGGGAGCTGTTTTTT. Translated: CASSAGTSATGELFF.

The CDR3 loop reads CASMPPSGIGEQYF. The CDR3, as DNA: TGTGCCAGCATGCCCCCTTCGGGAATAGGCGAGCAGTACTTC. The chain joins TRBV25-1 to TRBJ2-7, with a weak D call TRBD2 (5 bases). Germline CDR1 is MGHDK and CDR2 is SYGVNS. The CDR3 runs 14 residues. Trimming left V 7 bases short and J 6 bases short, with 19 bases between.

This rearrangement joins TRBV4-1 to TRBJ2-7, with TRBD2 matching 9 bases. With V trimmed by 1 base and J by 4 bases, 14 bases remained unmatched. Looked up from germline, CDR1 is MGHRA and CDR2 is YSYEKL. CDR3 length: 18 amino acids. The CDR3 DNA reads as TGCGCCAGCAGCCAAGCCGGGATCGCGACTAGCGGAAATTACGAGCAGTACTTC. Its translation: CASSQAGIATSGNYEQYF.

This clone turned up a few times. V usage is TRBV7-9 and J usage is TRBJ2-3, with 13 bases that match TRBD2. The V gene end was trimmed by 5 bases and the J gene end by 2 bases; junction bases not matched to a gene: 4. Germline lookup yields CDR1 SEHNR and CDR2 FQNEAQ (reference sequence). CDR3 size: 16 residues. CDR3 residues: CASSGTSGRDTDTQYF. The CDR3 nucleotides read TGTGCCAGCAGCGGCACTAGCGGGAGGGACACAGATACGCAGTATTTT.

The chain is built from TRBV2 and TRBJ1-5; no reliable D call. Per the germline V gene, CDR1 is SNHLY and CDR2 is FYNNEI. This CDR3 has 16 residues. V shed 2 bases and J shed 0 bases, with 11 bases lying between them. The CDR3 DNA is TGTGCCAGCAGTGAATGGAACAGTAATAGCAATCAGCCCCAGCATTTT. Its protein is CASSEWNSNSNQPQHF.

The rearrangement uses TRBV5-6 and TRBJ2-1; a weak D match, TRBD2 (6 bases). V lost 3 bases and J lost 4, with 20 bases in between. The CDR3 consists of 17 residues. The germline V gene has CDR1 SGHDT and CDR2 YYEEEE. This CDR3 reads CASSSGGTASLYNEQFF. In nucleotides, the CDR3 is TGTGCCAGCAGCTCTGGAGGGACCGCATCCCTGTACAATGAGCAGTTCTTC.

This chain links TRBV27 with TRBJ2-1; 9 positions match TRBD2. This CDR3 is 15 amino acids long. Germline V gene data show CDR1 as MNHEY and CDR2 as SMNVEV (reference sequence). The trim removed 4 bases at V and 4 bases at J, leaving 5 bases unmatched. The chain's CDR3 is CASSSRLADYNEQFF. The CDR3 nucleotides are TGTGCCAGCAGTTCGCGACTAGCGGATTACAATGAGCAGTTCTTC.

V and J are TRBV9 and TRBJ2-4; D is unresolved. Trimming cost V 0 bases and J 9 bases, with 7 bases left between them. The CDR3 consists of 12 residues. Germline assignment: CDR1 SGDLS and CDR2 YYNGEE. As DNA, the CDR3 is TGTGCCAGCAGCGTAGAGGGCGGCATTCAGTACTTC. This gives the protein CASSVEGGIQYF.

V gene TRBV27 combines with J gene TRBJ2-7; 16 bases match TRBD2. Per germline, CDR1 MNHEY and CDR2 SMNVEV (reference sequence). CDR3 length: 20 amino acids. J lost 5 bases, V lost 2 bases, and 15 bases had no gene match. DNA of the CDR3: TGTGCCAGCAGTTTAGCAAGACCGGGACTAGCGGGAGGGCCGGTGGACGAGCAGTACTTC. Amino acid sequence: CASSLARPGLAGGPVDEQYF.

The V call is TRBV28, the J call TRBJ2-7, with 10 bases identical to TRBD1. The CDR3 has 15 amino acids. J gave up 1 base and V 3 bases, and 3 bases lay outside the gene matches. Germline CDR1 reads MDHEN; CDR2 reads SYDVKM. The CDR3 DNA reads as TGTGCCAGCAGTTTTCGGACAGGGGGTTCCTACGAGCAGTACTTC. Residues: CASSFRTGGSYEQYF.

The rearrangement joins TRBV27 to TRBJ2-3; tentatively, D is TRBD2 (6 bases). Per germline, CDR1 MNHEY and CDR2 SMNVEV (reference sequence). Trimming took off 5 bases at V and 0 bases at J, with 9 bases between the two ends. The CDR3 contains 14 residues. The CDR3 spells CASSPGDSTDTQYF. The CDR3 bases are TGTGCCAGCAGTCCGGGGGACAGCACAGATACGCAGTATTTT.